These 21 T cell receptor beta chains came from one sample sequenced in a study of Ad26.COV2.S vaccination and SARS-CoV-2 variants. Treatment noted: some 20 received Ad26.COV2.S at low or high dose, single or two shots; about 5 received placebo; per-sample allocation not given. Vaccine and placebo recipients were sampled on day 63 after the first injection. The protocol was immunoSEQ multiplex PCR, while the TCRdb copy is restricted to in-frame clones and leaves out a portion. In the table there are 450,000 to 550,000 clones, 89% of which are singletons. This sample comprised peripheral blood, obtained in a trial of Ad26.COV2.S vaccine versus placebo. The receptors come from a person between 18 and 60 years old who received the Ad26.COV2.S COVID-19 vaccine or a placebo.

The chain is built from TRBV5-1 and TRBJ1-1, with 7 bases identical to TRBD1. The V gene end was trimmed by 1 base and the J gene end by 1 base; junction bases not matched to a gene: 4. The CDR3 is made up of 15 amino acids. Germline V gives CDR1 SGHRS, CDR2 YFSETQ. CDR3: CASSLQGGPNTEAFF. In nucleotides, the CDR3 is TGCGCCAGCAGCTTGCAGGGGGGACCGAACACTGAAGCTTTCTTT.

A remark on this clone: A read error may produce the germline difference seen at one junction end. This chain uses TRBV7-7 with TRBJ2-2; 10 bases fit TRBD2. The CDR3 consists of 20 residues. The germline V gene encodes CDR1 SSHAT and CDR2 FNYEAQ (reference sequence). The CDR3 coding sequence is TGTGCTAGCAGCTCCGGTGCAGGGCAGCGGGAGGGATCGAGCACCGGGGAGCTGTTTTTT. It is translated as CASSSGAGQREGSSTGELFF. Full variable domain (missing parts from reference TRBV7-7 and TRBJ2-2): GAGVSQSPRYKVTKRGQDVTLRCDPISSHATLYWYQQALGQGPEFLTYFNYEAQPDKSGLPSDRFSAERPEGSISTLTIQRTEQRDSAMYRCASSSGAGQREGSSTGELFFGEGSRLTVL.

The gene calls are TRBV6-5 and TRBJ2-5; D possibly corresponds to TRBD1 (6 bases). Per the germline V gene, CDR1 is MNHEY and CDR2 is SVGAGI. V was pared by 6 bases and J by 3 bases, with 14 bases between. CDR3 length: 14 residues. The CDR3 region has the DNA TGTGCCAGCAGCTACCGATCAGGGGAAGAGACCCAGTACTTC. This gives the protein CASSYRSGEETQYF.

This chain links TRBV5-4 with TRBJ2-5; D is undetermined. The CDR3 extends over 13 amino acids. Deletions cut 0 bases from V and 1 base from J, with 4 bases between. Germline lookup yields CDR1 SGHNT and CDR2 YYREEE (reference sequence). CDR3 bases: TGTGCCAGCAGCTTGGGGGTCCAAGAGACCCAGTACTTC. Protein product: CASSLGVQETQYF.

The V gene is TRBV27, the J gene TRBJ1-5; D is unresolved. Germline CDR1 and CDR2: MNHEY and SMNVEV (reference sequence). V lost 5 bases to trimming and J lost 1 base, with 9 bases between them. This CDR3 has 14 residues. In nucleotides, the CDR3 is TGTGCCAGCAGTGTCCGACACAGCAATCAGCCCCAGCATTTT. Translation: CASSVRHSNQPQHF.

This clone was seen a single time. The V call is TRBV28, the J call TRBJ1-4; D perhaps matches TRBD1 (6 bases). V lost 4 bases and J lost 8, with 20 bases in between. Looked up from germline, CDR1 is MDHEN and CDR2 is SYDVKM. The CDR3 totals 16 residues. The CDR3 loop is CASSSPHRAAGEKLFF. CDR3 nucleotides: TGTGCCAGCAGTTCCCCCCACAGGGCTGCGGGAGAAAAACTGTTTTTT.

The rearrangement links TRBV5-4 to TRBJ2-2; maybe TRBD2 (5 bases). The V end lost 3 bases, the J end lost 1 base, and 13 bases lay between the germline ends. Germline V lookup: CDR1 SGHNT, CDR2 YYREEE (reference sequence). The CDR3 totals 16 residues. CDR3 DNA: TGTGCCAGCAGCTCCCAAGCGGCGCTGAACACCGGGGAGCTGTTTTTT. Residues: CASSSQAALNTGELFF.

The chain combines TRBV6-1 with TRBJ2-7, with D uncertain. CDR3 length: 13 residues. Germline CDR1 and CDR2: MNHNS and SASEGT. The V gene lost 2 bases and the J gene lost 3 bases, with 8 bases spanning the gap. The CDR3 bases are TGTGCCAGCAGTGAACAGGCTGGCTACGAGCAGTACTTC. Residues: CASSEQAGYEQYF.

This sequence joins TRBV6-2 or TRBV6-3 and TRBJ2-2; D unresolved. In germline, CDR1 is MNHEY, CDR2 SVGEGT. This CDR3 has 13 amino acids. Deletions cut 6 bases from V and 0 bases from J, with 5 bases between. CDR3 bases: TGTGCCAGCAGCCCGCCGAACACCGGGGAGCTGTTTTTT. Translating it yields CASSPPNTGELFF.

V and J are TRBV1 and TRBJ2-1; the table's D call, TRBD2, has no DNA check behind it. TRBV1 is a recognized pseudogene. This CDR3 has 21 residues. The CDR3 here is CTSSQGVRRGGPFNSYNEQFF. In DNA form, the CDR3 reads TGCACCAGCAGCCAAGGGGTCCGGCGGGGGGGCCCTTTTAATTCCTACAATGAGCAGTTCTTC.

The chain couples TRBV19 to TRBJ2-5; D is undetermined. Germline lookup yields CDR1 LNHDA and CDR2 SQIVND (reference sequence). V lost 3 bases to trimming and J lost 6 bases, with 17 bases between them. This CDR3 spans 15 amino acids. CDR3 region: CASSIFASGLQTQYF. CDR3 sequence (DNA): TGTGCCAGTAGTATTTTCGCGTCTGGGCTTCAGACCCAGTACTTC. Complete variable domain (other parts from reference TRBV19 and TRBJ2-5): DGGITQSPKYLFRKEGQNVTLSCEQNLNHDAMYWYRQDPGQGLRLIYYSQIVNDFQKGDIAEGYSVSREKKESFPLTVTSAQKNPTAFYLCASSIFASGLQTQYFGPGTRLLVL.

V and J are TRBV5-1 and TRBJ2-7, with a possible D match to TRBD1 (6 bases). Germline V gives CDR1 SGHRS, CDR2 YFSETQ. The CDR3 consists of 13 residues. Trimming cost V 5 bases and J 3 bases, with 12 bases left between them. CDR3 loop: CASSPQGYYEQYV. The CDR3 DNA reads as TGCGCCAGCAGTCCACAGGGATACTACGAGCAGTACGTC.

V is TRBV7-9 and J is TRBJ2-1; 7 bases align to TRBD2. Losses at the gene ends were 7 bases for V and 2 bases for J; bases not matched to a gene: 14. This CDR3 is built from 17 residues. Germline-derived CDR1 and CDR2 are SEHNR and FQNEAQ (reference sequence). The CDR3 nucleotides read TGTGCCAGCAAGCATTTAGGCGGGAGTGCTACCTACAATGAGCAGTTCTTC. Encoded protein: CASKHLGGSATYNEQFF.

CDR3 protein: CASSEFSVPSTDTQYF. The CDR3 nucleotides read TGTGCCAGCAGTGAGTTTTCGGTACCTAGCACAGATACGCAGTATTTT. The chain carries TRBV2 and TRBJ2-3, with D hard to call. The CDR3 extends over 16 amino acids. Trimming removed 3 bases at V and 0 bases at J, with 13 bases between. CDR1 is SNHLY, CDR2 FYNNEI, per germline.

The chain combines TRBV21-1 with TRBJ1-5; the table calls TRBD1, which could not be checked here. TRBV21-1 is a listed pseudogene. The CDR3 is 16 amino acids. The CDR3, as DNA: TGTGCCAGCAGCAAAAGACAGGGAAATAGCAATCAGCCCCAGCATTTT. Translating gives CASSKRQGNSNQPQHF.

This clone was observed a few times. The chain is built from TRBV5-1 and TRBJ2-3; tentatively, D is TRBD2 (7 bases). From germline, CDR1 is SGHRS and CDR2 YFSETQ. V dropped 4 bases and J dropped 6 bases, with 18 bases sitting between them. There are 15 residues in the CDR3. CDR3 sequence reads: CASSLGGQSGDTQYF. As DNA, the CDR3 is TGCGCCAGCAGCCTGGGGGGGCAATCCGGGGATACGCAGTATTTT.

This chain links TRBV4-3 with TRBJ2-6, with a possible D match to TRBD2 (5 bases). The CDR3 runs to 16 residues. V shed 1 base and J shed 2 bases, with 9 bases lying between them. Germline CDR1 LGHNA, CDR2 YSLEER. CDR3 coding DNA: TGCGCCAGCAGCCAAGGCCCCGGGGCTGGGGCCAACGTCCTGACTTTC. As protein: CASSQGPGAGANVLTF.

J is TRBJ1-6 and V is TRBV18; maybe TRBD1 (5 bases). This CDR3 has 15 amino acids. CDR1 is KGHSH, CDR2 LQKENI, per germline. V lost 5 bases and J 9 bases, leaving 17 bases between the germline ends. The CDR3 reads CASSAPQGSRSPLHF. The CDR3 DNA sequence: TGTGCCAGCTCAGCCCCCCAGGGATCGCGTTCACCCCTCCACTTT.

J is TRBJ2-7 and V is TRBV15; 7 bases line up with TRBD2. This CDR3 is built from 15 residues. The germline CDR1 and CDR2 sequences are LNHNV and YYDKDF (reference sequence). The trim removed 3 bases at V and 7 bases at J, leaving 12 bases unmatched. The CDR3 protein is CATSRGGTPREEQYF. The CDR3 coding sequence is TGTGCCACCAGCAGGGGGGGGACTCCGAGGGAGGAGCAGTACTTC.

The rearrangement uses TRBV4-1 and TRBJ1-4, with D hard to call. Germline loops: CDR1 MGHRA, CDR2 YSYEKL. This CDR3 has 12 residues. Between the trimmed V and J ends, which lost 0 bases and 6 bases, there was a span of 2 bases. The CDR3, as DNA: TGCGCCAGCAGCCAAGAGGATGAAAAACTGTTTTTT. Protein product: CASSQEDEKLFF.

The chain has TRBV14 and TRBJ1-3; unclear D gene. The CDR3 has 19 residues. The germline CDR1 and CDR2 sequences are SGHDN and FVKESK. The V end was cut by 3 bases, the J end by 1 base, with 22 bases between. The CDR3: CASSHSLGRRGFSGNTIYF. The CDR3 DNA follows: TGTGCCAGCAGCCATTCCTTAGGACGGAGAGGGTTTTCTGGAAACACCATATATTTT. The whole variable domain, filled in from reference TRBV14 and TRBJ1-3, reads EAGVTQFPSHSVIEKGQTVTLRCDPISGHDNLYWYRRVMGKEIKFLLHFVKESKQDESGMPNNRFLAERTGGTYSTLKVQPAELEDSGVYFCASSHSLGRRGFSGNTIYFGEGSWLTVV.